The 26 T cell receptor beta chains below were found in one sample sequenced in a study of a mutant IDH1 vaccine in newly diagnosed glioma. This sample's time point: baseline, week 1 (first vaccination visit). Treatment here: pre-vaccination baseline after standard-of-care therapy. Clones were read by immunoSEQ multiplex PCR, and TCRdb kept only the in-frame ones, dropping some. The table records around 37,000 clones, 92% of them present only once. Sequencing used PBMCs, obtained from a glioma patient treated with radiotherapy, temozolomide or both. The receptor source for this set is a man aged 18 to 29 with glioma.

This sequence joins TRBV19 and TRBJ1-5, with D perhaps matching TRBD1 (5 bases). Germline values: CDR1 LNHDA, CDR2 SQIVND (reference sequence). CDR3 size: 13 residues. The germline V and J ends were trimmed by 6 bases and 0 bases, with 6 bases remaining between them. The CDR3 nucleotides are TGTGCCAGTAGGGACATTAGCAATCAGCCCCAGCATTTT. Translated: CASRDISNQPQHF.

The CDR3: CASSPGYGPYEQYF. CDR3 nucleotides: TGTGCCAGCTCACCAGGGTACGGACCCTACGAGCAGTACTTC. The chain carries TRBV18 and TRBJ2-7; D remains unclear. Trimming cost V 2 bases and J 2 bases, with 10 bases left between them. CDR3 length equals 14 residues. Germline V gene sequence: CDR1 KGHSH, CDR2 LQKENI.

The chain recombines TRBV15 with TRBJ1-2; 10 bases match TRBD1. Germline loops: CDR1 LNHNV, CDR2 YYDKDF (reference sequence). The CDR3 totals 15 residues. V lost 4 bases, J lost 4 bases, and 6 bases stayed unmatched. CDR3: CATSKGTGEAYGYTF. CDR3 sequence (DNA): TGTGCCACCAGCAAAGGGACAGGGGAGGCCTATGGCTACACCTTC.

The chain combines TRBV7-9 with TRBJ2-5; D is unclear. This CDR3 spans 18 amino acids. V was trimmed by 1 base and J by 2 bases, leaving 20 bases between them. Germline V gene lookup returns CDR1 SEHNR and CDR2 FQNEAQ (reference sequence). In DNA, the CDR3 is TGTGCCAGCAGCTTAGAAGTCGGATTCCTTGGAAGACAAGAGACCCAGTACTTC. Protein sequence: CASSLEVGFLGRQETQYF.

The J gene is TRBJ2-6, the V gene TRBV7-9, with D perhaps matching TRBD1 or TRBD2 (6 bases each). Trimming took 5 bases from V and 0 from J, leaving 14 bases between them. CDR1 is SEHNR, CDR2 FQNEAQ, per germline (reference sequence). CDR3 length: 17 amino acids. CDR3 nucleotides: TGTGCCAGCAGCCTCCCGGGGGCACCCTCTGGGGCCAACGTCCTGACTTTC. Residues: CASSLPGAPSGANVLTF. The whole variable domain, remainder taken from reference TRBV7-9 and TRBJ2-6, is DTGVSQNPRHKITKRGQNVTFRCDPISEHNRLYWYRQTLGQGPEFLTYFQNEAQLEKSRLLSDRFSAERPKGSFSTLEIQRTEQGDSAMYLCASSLPGAPSGANVLTFGAGSRLTVL.

The CDR3 sequence is CASSLARGQPQHF. The CDR3 coding sequence is TGTGCCAGCAGCTTGGCTCGAGGACAGCCCCAGCATTTT. The chain couples TRBV7-2 to TRBJ1-5; D is unclear. The CDR3 runs 13 residues. Looked up from germline, CDR1 is SGHTA and CDR2 is FQGNSA. Trimming pared 3 bases from V and 7 bases from J, leaving 10 bases between.

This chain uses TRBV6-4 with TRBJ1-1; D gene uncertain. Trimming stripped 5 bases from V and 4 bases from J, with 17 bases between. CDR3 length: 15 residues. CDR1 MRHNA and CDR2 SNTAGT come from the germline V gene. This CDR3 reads CASSPTIGGGTEAFF. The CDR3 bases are TGTGCCAGCAGTCCCACGATCGGCGGCGGCACTGAAGCTTTCTTT.

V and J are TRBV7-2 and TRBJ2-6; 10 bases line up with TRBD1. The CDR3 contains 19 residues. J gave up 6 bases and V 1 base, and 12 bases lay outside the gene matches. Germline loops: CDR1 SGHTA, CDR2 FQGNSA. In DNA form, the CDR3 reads TGTGCCAGCAGCTTAGTAGCTACACCGGGACAGGGGTTGGCCAACGTCCTGACTTTC. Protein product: CASSLVATPGQGLANVLTF.

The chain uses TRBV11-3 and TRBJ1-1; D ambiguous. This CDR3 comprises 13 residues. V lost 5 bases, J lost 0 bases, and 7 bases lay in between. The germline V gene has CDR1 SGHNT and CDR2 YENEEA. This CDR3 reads CASSARLNTEAFF. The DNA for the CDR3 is TGTGCCAGCAGCGCCCGTCTGAACACTGAAGCTTTCTTT.

The CDR3 sequence: CASSLSRDTLLKAFF. The CDR3 DNA is TGTGCCAGTAGTCTAAGCCGGGACACCCTACTGAAAGCTTTCTTT. The chain employs TRBV19 and TRBJ1-1; possibly TRBD1 for D (6 bases). V gave up 5 bases and J gave up 9 bases, with 22 bases separating them. The CDR3 extends over 15 amino acids. In germline, CDR1 is LNHDA, CDR2 SQIVND (reference sequence).

CDR3 loop: CASSVGYRGGETQYF. The CDR3 bases are TGTGCCAGCAGTGTAGGGTACAGGGGAGGAGAGACCCAGTACTTC. This chain joins TRBV25-1 and TRBJ2-5; maybe TRBD1 (7 bases). The CDR3 is made up of 15 amino acids. Germline values: CDR1 MGHDK, CDR2 SYGVNS. Trimming took off 4 bases at V and 4 bases at J, with 16 bases between the two ends. Full variable domain (remainder filled in from reference TRBV25-1 and TRBJ2-5): EADIYQTPRYLVIGTGKKITLECSQTMGHDKMYWYQQDPGMELHLIHYSYGVNSTEKGDLSSESTVSRIRTEHFPLTLESARPSHTSQYLCASSVGYRGGETQYFGPGTRLLVL.

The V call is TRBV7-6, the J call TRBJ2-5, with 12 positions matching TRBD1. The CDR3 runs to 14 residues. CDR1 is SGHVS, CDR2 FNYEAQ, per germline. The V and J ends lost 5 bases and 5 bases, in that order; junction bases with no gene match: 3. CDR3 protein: CASSPGTGGETQYF. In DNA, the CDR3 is TGTGCCAGCAGCCCCGGGACAGGGGGCGAGACCCAGTACTTC.

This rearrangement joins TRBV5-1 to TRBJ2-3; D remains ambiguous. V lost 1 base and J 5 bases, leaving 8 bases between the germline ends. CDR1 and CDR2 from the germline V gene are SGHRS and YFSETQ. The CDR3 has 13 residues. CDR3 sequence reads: CASSLRSRDTQYF. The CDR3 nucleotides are TGCGCCAGCAGCTTGCGCTCTAGAGATACGCAGTATTTT.

CDR3 protein: CASSVGDRGYEQYF. The CDR3 DNA follows: TGTGCCAGCAGCGTAGGGGACAGGGGCTACGAGCAGTACTTC. The V call is TRBV9, the J call TRBJ2-7; TRBD1 agrees at 10 bases. The junction had 0 bases not matched to a gene; V was cut back by 0 bases and J by 3 bases. CDR3 length equals 14 residues. Germline CDR1 reads SGDLS; CDR2 reads YYNGEE.

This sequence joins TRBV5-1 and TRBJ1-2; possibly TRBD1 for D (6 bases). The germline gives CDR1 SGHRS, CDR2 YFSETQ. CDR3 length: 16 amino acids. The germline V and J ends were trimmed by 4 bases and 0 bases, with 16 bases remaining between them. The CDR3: CASSPGGGKSNYGYTF. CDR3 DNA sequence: TGCGCCAGCAGCCCGGGAGGGGGGAAATCTAACTATGGCTACACCTTC. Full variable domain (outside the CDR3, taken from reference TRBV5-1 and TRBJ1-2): KAGVTQTPRYLIKTRGQQVTLSCSPISGHRSVSWYQQTPGQGLQFLFEYFSETQRNKGNFPGRFSGRQFSNSRSEMNVSTLELGDSALYLCASSPGGGKSNYGYTFGSGTRLTVV.

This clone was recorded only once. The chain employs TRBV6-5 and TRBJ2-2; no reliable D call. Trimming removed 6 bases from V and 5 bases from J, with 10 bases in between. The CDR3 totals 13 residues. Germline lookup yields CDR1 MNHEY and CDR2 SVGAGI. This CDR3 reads CASSPVRTGELFF. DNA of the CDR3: TGTGCCAGCAGCCCAGTAAGGACCGGGGAGCTGTTTTTT.

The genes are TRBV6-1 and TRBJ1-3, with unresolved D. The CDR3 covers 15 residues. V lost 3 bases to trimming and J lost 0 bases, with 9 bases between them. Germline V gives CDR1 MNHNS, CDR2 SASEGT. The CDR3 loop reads CASSETAYSGNTIYF. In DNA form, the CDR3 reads TGTGCCAGCAGTGAGACGGCTTACTCTGGAAACACCATATATTTT.

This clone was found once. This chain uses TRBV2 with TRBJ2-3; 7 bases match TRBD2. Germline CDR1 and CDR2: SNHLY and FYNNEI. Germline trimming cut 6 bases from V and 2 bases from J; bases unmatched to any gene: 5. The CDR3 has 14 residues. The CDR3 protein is CASSPGRLTDTQYF. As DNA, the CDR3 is TGTGCCAGCAGCCCCGGGAGGCTCACAGATACGCAGTATTTT.

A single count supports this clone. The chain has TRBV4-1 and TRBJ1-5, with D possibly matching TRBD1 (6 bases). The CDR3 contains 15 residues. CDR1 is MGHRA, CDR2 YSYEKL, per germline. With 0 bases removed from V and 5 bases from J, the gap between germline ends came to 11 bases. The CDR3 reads CASSQDVAGDQPQHF. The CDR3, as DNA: TGCGCCAGCAGCCAAGATGTGGCAGGGGATCAGCCCCAGCATTTT.

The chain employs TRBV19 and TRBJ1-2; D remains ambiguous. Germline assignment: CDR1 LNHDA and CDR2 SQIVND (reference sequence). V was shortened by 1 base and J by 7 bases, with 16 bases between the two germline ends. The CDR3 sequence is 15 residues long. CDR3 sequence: CASSIVPSGWTGYTF. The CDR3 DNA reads TGTGCCAGTAGTATAGTGCCCAGTGGATGGACTGGCTACACCTTC.

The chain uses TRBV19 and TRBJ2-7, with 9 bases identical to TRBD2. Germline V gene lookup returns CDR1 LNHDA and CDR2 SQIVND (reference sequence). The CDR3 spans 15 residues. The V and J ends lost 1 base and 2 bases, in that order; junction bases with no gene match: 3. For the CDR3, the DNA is TGTGCCAGTAGTATAGGGCCTAGCGGGACCTACGAGCAGTACTTC. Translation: CASSIGPSGTYEQYF.

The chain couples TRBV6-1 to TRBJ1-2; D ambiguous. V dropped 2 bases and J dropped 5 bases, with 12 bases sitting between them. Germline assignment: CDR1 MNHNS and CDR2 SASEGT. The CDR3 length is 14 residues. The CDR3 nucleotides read TGTGCCAGCAGTGAATTCGGACCCCTGTATGGCTACACCTTC. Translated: CASSEFGPLYGYTF.

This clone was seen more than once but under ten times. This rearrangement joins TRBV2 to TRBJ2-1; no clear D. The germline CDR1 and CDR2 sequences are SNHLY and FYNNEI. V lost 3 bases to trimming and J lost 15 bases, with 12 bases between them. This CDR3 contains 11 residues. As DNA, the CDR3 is TGTGCCAGCAGTGAGGTACAATACTCGTTCTTC. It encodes CASSEVQYSFF.

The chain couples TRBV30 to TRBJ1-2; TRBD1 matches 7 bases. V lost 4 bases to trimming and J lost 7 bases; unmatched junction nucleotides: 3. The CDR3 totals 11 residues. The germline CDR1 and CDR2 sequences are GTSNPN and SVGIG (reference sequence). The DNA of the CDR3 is TGTGCCTGGACATACAGGGGTGGCTACACCTTC. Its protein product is CAWTYRGGYTF.

CDR3 sequence reads: CASSLRSATNEKLFF. The CDR3, as DNA: TGCGCCAGCAGCTTGCGATCCGCAACTAATGAAAAACTGTTTTTT. The V and J genes are TRBV5-1 and TRBJ1-4; D gene uncertain. The CDR3 has 15 residues. The ends were cut back, 1 base at V and 0 bases at J, with 7 bases in the middle. Germline CDR1 is SGHRS and CDR2 is YFSETQ.

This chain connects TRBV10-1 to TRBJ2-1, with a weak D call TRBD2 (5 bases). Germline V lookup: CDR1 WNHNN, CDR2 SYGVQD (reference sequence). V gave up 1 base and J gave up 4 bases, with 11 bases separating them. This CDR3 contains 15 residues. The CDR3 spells CASSEYRTLYNEQFF. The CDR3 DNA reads TGCGCCAGCAGTGAGTACCGGACTCTATACAATGAGCAGTTCTTC.